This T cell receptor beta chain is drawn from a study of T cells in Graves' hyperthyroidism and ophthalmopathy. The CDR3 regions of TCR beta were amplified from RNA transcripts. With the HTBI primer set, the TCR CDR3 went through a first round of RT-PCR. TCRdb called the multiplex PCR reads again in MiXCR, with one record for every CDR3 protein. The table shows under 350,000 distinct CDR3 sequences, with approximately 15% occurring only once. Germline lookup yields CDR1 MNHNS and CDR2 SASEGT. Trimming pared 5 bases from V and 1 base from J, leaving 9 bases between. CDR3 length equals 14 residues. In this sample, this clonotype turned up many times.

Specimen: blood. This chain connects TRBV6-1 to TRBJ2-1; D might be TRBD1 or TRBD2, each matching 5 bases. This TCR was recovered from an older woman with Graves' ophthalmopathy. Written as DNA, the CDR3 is TGTGCCAGCAGTTGGGACCGATCCTACAATGAGCAGTTCTTC. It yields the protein CASSWDRSYNEQFF.